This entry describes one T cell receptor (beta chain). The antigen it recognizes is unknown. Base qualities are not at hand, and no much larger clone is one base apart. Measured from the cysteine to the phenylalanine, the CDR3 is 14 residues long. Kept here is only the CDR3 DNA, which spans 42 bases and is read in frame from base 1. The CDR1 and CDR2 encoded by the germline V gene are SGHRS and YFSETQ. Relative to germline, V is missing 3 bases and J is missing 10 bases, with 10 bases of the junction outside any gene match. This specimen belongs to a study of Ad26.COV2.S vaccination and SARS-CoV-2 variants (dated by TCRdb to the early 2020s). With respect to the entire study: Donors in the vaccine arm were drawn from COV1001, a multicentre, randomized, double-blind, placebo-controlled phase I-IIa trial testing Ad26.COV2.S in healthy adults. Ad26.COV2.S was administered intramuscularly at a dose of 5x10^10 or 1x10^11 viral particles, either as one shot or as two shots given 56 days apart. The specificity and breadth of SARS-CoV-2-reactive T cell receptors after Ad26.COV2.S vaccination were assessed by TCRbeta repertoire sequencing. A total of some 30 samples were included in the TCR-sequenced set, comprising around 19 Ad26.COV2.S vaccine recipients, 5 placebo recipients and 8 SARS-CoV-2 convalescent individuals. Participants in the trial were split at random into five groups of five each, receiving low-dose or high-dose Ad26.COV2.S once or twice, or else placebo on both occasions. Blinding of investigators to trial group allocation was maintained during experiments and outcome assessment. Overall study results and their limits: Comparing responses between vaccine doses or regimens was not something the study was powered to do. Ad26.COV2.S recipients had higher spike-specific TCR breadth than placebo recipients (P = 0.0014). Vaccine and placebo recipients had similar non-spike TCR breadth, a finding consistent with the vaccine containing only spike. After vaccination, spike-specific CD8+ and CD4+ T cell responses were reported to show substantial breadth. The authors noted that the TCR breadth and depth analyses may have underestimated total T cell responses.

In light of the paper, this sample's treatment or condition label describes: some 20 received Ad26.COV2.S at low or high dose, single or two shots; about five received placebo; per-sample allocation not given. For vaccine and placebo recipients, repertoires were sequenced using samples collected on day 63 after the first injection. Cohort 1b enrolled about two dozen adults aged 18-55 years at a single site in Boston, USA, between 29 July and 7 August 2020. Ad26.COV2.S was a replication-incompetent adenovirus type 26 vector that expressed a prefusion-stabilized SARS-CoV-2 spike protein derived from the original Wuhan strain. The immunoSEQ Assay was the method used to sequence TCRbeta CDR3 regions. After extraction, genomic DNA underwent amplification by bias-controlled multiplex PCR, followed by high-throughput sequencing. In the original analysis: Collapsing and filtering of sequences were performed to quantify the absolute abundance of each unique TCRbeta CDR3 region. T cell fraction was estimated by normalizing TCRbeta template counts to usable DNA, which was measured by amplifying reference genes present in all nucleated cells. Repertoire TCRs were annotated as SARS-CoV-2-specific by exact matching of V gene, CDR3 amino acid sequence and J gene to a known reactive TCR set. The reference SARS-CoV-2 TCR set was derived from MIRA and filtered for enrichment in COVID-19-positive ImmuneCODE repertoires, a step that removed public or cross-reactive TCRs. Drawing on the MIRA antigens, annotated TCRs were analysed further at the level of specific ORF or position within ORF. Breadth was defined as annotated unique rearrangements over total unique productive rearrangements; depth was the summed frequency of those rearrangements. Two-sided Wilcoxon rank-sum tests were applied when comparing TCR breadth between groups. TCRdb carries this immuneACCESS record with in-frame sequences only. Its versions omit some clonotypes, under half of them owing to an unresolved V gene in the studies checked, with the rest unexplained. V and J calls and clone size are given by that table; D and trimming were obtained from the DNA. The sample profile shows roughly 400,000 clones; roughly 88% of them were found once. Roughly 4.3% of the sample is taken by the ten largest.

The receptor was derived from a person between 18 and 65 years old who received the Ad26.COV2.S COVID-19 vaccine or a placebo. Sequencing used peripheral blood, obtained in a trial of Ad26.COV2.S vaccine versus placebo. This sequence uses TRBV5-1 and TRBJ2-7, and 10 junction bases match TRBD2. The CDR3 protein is CASSSGVLAGEQYF. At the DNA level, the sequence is TGCGCCAGCAGCTCGGGGGTGCTAGCGGGAGAACAGTACTTC.